This T cell receptor (beta chain) came from a study of cytomegalovirus exposure and HLA in healthy donors. Study results and caveats: For most TCR beta V segments, an earlier analysis put the productive rate at about 87% or about 30% of the time. Analyzed later, association rates of TCRs varied across HLA loci, with DRB1 most and HLA-C fewest. For most TCR sequences rarity was the rule, although some public TCRs occurred in many donors. A few chains linked to CMV were shown in vitro to be specific for CMV antigens.

CDR1 and CDR2 (germline): MDHEN, SYDVKM. V shed 4 bases and J shed 5 bases, with 14 bases lying between them. The CDR3 consists of 14 residues. PCR involved 60 Vbeta and 13 Jbeta primers. Assay: immunoSEQ multiplex PCR; the TCRdb copy retains only in-frame clones and omits some. The repertoire holds some 210,000 clones, 75% to 90% seen once, with 1% to 1.5% in the top ten. In the case of this clone: Its antigen is as yet unknown.

The sequence was obtained from a man in his thirties or forties in good health and CMV-seronegative. The chain has TRBV28 and TRBJ1-1; the D is unclear. The sample taken for sequencing was PBMCs. CDR3 nucleotides: TGTGCCAGCAGTTGGAGTACCGGTTTAACTGAAGCTTTCTTT. Its protein is CASSWSTGLTEAFF. The full variable domain, completed using reference TRBV28 and TRBJ1-1, is DVKVTQSSRYLVKRTGEKVFLECVQDMDHENMFWYRQDPGLGLRLIYFSYDVKMKEKGDIPEGYSVSREKKERFSLILESASTNQTSMYLCASSWSTGLTEAFFGQGTRLTVV.